This entry lists 8 T cell receptor beta chains sequenced from one sample in a study of CD8 T cells in Susac syndrome. An input of 0.5 to 1 ug of RNA was subjected to reverse transcription using random hexamers. TCRdb called the immunoSEQ multiplex PCR reads again in MiXCR, with one record for every CDR3 protein. The data show over 100,000 distinct CDR3 sequences, with just under 95% seen just once and about 0.28% held by the top ten. The sequenced sample was CD8+ T cells from PBMCs. These receptors all stem from a human donor with Susac syndrome.

V usage is TRBV19 and J usage is TRBJ2-5; perhaps TRBD1 as D (7 bases). Germline-derived CDR1 and CDR2 are LNHDA and SQIVND (reference sequence). V lost 7 bases and J 5 bases, leaving 20 bases between the germline ends. This CDR3 comprises 15 residues. The CDR3 DNA reads TGTGCCAGTACCCAAACAGGGGAAGGAGGGGAGACCCAGTACTTC. The encoded protein is CASTQTGEGGETQYF. Together with reference TRBV19 and TRBJ2-5, the CDR3 gives the full variable domain: DGGITQSPKYLFRKEGQNVTLSCEQNLNHDAMYWYRQDPGQGLRLIYYSQIVNDFQKGDIAEGYSVSREKKESFPLTVTSAQKNPTAFYLCASTQTGEGGETQYFGPGTRLLVL.

The V call is TRBV6-2 or TRBV6-3, the J call TRBJ2-5; D is undetermined. V shed 2 bases and J shed 1 base, with 8 bases lying between them. Germline CDR1 MNHEY, CDR2 SVGEGT. The CDR3 is made up of 14 amino acids. CDR3 bases: TGTGCCAGCAGTTACCTTCAGTTCCAAGAGACCCAGTACTTC. Its protein is CASSYLQFQETQYF.

The chain links TRBV5-1 to TRBJ2-3; D call uncertain. The CDR3 spans 12 residues. Germline V CDR1 and CDR2: SGHRS, YFSETQ. Trimming removed 4 bases at V and 4 bases at J, with 7 bases between. CDR3 nucleotide sequence: TGCGCCAGCAGCCACGGCCCAGATACGCAGTATTTT. It codes for CASSHGPDTQYF.

The rearrangement joins TRBV3-1 to TRBJ1-1; D remains ambiguous. CDR3 length: 15 residues. The V end lost 4 bases, the J end lost 7 bases, and 19 bases lay between the germline ends. Per the germline V gene, CDR1 is LGHDT and CDR2 is YNNKEL (reference sequence). CDR3 coding DNA: TGTGCCAGCAGCCGGCCACATAGAGGAGAGCTTGAAGCTTTCTTT. Protein sequence: CASSRPHRGELEAFF.

CDR3 sequence reads: CASSFPSMGNEQFF. CDR3 nucleotides: TGTGCCAGCAGTTTCCCTAGTATGGGGAATGAGCAGTTCTTC. The V call is TRBV12-3 or TRBV12-4, the J call TRBJ2-1; D is undetermined. Trimming pared 3 bases from V and 7 bases from J, leaving 13 bases between. The CDR3 consists of 14 residues.

The chain couples TRBV3-1 to TRBJ2-1; 11 nucleotides match TRBD2. Per germline, CDR1 LGHDT and CDR2 YNNKEL (reference sequence). V lost 4 bases, J lost 5 bases, and 7 bases stayed unmatched. The CDR3 consists of 16 residues. In DNA form, the CDR3 reads TGTGCCAGCAGCCTCCTACTAGCGGGGGCCCACAATGAGCAGTTCTTC. Translation gives CASSLLLAGAHNEQFF.

The J gene is TRBJ2-7, the V gene TRBV6-4; 9 nucleotides agree with TRBD2. The CDR3 is 15 amino acids. Trimming took 6 bases from V and 2 from J; bases not matched to a gene: 8. The germline V gene encodes CDR1 MRHNA and CDR2 SNTAGT. The DNA of the CDR3 is TGTGCCAGCAGCCAAGCGGGGGGTCCCCCCTACGAGCAGTACTTC. This sequence encodes CASSQAGGPPYEQYF.

The J gene is TRBJ2-3, the V gene TRBV29-1; the D is unclear. From germline, CDR1 is SQVTM and CDR2 ANQGSEA. This CDR3 is 13 amino acids long. Trimming took off 3 bases at V and 0 bases at J, with 7 bases between the two ends. Here the CDR3 reads CSVEGGSTDTQYF. The DNA for the CDR3 is TGCAGCGTTGAGGGCGGTAGCACAGATACGCAGTATTTT.